This T cell receptor beta chain was profiled in a study of T cell responses to AZD1222 COVID-19 vaccine. Study-level results: Baseline serostatus was positive in only a handful of AZD1222 recipients. Only after the peak T cell response were repertoires sampled. The study reported that nearly half of spike-specific TCRs target unmutated variant regions.

On this clone: As yet, its antigen is unknown.

Here immunoSEQ multiplex PCR was the method, and the copy in TCRdb shows in-frame clones only, minus some. The sample holds about 130,000 clones, about nine tenths seen once. The clonotype comes from an adult in good health. The sample was peripheral blood, taken on day 0 of MenACWY control vaccination.

The CDR3 sequence: CASSPLSAGGFYEQYF. The CDR3 bases are TGTGCCAGCAGCCCCTTGTCGGCGGGAGGGTTCTACGAGCAGTACTTC. This rearrangement joins TRBV14 to TRBJ2-7; the match to TRBD2 covers 9 bases. The length of the CDR3 is 16 residues. Looked up from germline, CDR1 is SGHDN and CDR2 is FVKESK. The V segment lost 4 bases and the J segment 3 bases; nucleotides outside the gene matches: 10.